The rows below give T cell receptor beta chains drawn from one sample of a study of radiation and T cells in renal cell carcinoma. Measured with immunoSEQ multiplex PCR; TCRdb has only the in-frame clones, and not every one. The profile shows some 120,000 clones, about four fifths of them singletons. The sample was blood, taken from a patient whose treatment included radiotherapy and nephrectomy. Every receptor here comes from a man aged 45-60 years with renal cell carcinoma. Each CDR3 is given without its conserved first and last residue. A D gene is named only where the DNA matches it firmly.

v_gene	j_gene	d_gene	CDR3aa
TRBV5-1	TRBJ2-1	TRBD2	ASSLSQAGEQF
TRBV18	TRBJ2-1	NA	ASSPGAQYEQF
TRBV6-5	TRBJ1-1	NA	ATHHPRGTEAF
TRBV27	TRBJ2-2	TRBD1	ASTRTGLWAGELF
TRBV5-4	TRBJ2-5	NA	ASSAPGAKETQY
TRBV11-1	TRBJ1-6	TRBD1	ATGQLDSPLH
TRBV7-6	TRBJ2-3	TRBD2	ASSLVYGGDTQY
TRBV6-5	TRBJ2-3	NA	ASSYGQITDTQY
TRBV6-5	TRBJ2-7	TRBD1	ASSYLTGGEQY
TRBV6-1	TRBJ2-7	NA	ASRESGGPYEQY
TRBV5-1	TRBJ2-1	TRBD2	ASTGGSGVTDEQF
TRBV5-4	TRBJ2-1	NA	ASSLVGFYNEQF
TRBV5-1	TRBJ1-3	NA	ASSKGASGNTIY
TRBV6-5	TRBJ2-5	TRBD2	ASIGAGGRQETQY
TRBV12-5	TRBJ2-7	NA	ASGSSDIPYEQY
TRBV4-1	TRBJ2-7	TRBD2	ASSQMGLAGPRSYEQY
TRBV7-3	TRBJ2-1	TRBD2	ASSLDGGAGEQF
TRBV7-3	TRBJ1-1	NA	ASSLNPAGTEAF
TRBV19	TRBJ1-1	NA	ASSHRGGKNTEAF
TRBV28	TRBJ1-1	TRBD1	ASRQGGTEAF
TRBV2	TRBJ2-7	NA	ASSEKGWGDGSYEQY
TRBV27	TRBJ2-7	TRBD1	ASSLAATGEGYEQY
TRBV27	TRBJ2-3	NA	ASSLVGAGTQY
TRBV5-8	TRBJ2-2	TRBD2	ASSLVAGVTGELF
TRBV4-3	TRBJ2-7	TRBD2	ASSQDRRGGTYEQY
TRBV11-2	TRBJ1-1	TRBD1	ASSLTGGFLDTEAF
TRBV19	TRBJ2-1	NA	ASSWYSQQF
TRBV5-5	TRBJ1-6	NA	ASSLNPGTYNSPLH
TRBV27	TRBJ2-7	NA	ASSFWDGSYEQY
TRBV9	TRBJ2-7	TRBD1	ASSVDRTGAYEQY
TRBV5-4	TRBJ2-7	NA	ASSFWTGGEQY
TRBV19	TRBJ1-3	NA	ASTMDIWGTNSGNTIY
TRBV7-8	TRBJ1-4	NA	ASSLVSGLSEKLF
TRBV28	TRBJ1-5	NA	ASRPPTQPQH
TRBV27	TRBJ1-3	NA	ASSFPPPGSGNTIY
TRBV6-1	TRBJ2-1	TRBD2	AGTSNSYNEQF
TRBV10-2	TRBJ1-3	TRBD1	ASSPTGTGNTIY
TRBV7-8	TRBJ2-7	NA	ASILPGEYEQY
TRBV5-1	TRBJ2-3	TRBD2	ASTPESGSGNTQY
TRBV4-2	TRBJ1-1	NA	ASSQAPERDFPEAF
TRBV9	TRBJ2-5	TRBD2	ASSEAGTSQETQY
TRBV7-2	TRBJ2-1	NA	ASSRTKEQF
TRBV28	TRBJ1-1	NA	ASNEGGDTEAF
TRBV27	TRBJ1-4	TRBD1	ASSGTGLNEKLF
TRBV9	TRBJ2-7	TRBD2	ASSGGLAGGLSYEQY
TRBV7-6	TRBJ2-2	NA	ASSLGQGANTGELF
TRBV6-5	TRBJ1-2	TRBD1	ASSYSPGTGGHGYT
TRBV6-1	TRBJ1-1	NA	ASSVRGVTEAF
TRBV10-3	TRBJ1-3	TRBD1	AISETRDRGLSGNTIY
TRBV5-1	TRBJ2-1	TRBD1	ASSVTGTGFYNEQF
TRBV9	TRBJ1-4	TRBD1	ASSQRDSGNEKLF
TRBV27	TRBJ2-3	NA	ASSSRDGSTDTQY
TRBV20-1	TRBJ1-1	NA	SARPNTEAF
TRBV5-1	TRBJ2-3	TRBD2	ASSLQTSSDTQY
TRBV6-1	TRBJ2-1	NA	ASSERAIYNEQF
TRBV10-3	TRBJ2-7	TRBD1	AIRDTGGEQY
TRBV29-1	TRBJ2-5	TRBD1	SSRTGKETQY
TRBV10-2	TRBJ1-5	NA	ASSESGTLNQPQH
TRBV2	TRBJ1-2	NA	ASRESSNYGYT